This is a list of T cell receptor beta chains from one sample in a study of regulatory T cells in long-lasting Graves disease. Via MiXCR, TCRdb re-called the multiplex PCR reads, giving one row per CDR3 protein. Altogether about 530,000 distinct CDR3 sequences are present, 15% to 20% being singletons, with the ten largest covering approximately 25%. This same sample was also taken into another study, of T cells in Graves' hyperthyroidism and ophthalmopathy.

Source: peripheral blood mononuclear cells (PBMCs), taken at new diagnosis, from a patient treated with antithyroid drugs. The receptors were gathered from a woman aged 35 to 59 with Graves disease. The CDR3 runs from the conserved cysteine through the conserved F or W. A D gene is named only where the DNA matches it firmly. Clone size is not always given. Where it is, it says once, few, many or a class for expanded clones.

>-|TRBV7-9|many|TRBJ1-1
TGTGCCAGCAGCTCCCCATTTCAACAGGGCACTGAAGCTTTCTTT
CASSSPFQQGTEAFF
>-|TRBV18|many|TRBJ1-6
TGTGCCAGCTCAGAGACAGGCTGGGATTCACCCCTCCACTTT
CASSETGWDSPLHF
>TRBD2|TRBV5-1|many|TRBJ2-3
TGCGCCAGCAGCTTCGCGGGGGGCCGTGAAGATACGCAGTATTTT
CASSFAGGREDTQYF
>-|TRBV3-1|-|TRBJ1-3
TGTGCCAGCAGCCAAGCTACCCTAAATGGAAACACCATATATTTT
CASSQATLNGNTIYF
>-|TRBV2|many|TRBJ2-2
TGTGCCAGCAAGGGGGAGGGCACCGGGGAGCTGTTTTTT
CASKGEGTGELFF
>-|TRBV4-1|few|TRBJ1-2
TGCGCCAGCAGCCAAGATGCTTGGGGGACGAGGGCGGATGGCTACACCTTC
CASSQDAWGTRADGYTF
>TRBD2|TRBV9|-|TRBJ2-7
TGTGCCAGCAGCGTAGCGGGGGGGCCTTCCTACGAGCAGTACTTC
CASSVAGGPSYEQYF
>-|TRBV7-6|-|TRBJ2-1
TGTGCCAGCAGCTTAGATAGGACTGACAATGAGCAGTTCTTC
CASSLDRTDNEQFF
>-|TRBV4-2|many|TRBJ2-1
TGTGCCAGCAGTCGACTATACGGGGGCAACAATGAGCAGTTCTTC
CASSRLYGGNNEQFF
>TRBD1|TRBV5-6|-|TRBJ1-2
TGTGCCAGCAGCTGGACCGACAGGGACCTTGGCTACACCTTC
CASSWTDRDLGYTF
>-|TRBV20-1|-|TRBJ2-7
TGCAGTGCTAGAGATAGGCCTCGTTACGAGCAGTACTTC
CSARDRPRYEQYF
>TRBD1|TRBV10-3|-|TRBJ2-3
TGTGCCATCAGTGACGCCGGGACAGGGGGCCCAGATACGCAGTATTTT
CAISDAGTGGPDTQYF
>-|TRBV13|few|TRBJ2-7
TGTGCCAGCAGCCCACATGGTAAGTCCTACGAGCAGTACTTC
CASSPHGKSYEQYF
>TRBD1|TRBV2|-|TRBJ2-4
TGTGCCAGCAGGTCAAGGACAGGGGGGAACATTCAGTACTTC
CASRSRTGGNIQYF
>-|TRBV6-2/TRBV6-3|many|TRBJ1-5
TGTGCCAGCAACAACGGAAAATATAGCAATCAGCCCCAGCATTTT
CASNNGKYSNQPQHF
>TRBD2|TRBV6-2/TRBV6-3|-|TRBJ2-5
TGTGCCAGCAGCGGCGGGGGGGCCAGGGAGACCCAGTACTTC
CASSGGGARETQYF
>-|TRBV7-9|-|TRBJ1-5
TGTGCCAGCAGCCTTCAGGGGATCAATCAGCCCCAGCATTTT
CASSLQGINQPQHF
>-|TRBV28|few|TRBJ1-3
TGTGCCAGCATTAGGGAATCCTCTGGAAACACCATATATTTT
CASIRESSGNTIYF
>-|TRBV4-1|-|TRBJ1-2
TGCGCCAGCAGCCAACACCCTTCTTTGAGCGGGACCAACTATGGCTACACCTTC
CASSQHPSLSGTNYGYTF
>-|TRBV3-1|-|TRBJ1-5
TGTGCCAGCAGCCAAGGTGGAGAGCCCCAGCATTTT
CASSQGGEPQHF
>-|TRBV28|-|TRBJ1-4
TGTGCCAGCAGTTTGCAGACAGTCAAAGAAAAACTGTTTTTT
CASSLQTVKEKLFF
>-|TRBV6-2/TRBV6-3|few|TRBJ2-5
TGTGCCAGCAGCCGAACAGGGAAGGAAGAGACCCAGTACTTC
CASSRTGKEETQYF
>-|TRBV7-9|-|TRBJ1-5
TGTGCCAGCAGCCGGACACAAAGCAATCAGCCCCAGCATTTT
CASSRTQSNQPQHF
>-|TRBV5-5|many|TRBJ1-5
TGTGCCAGCAGCTCACTCGGGGGGGCTTCGGGTCAGCCCCAGCATTTT
CASSSLGGASGQPQHF
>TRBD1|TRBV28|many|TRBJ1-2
TGTGCCAGCACCCCGAGGGGGCTGCATGGCTACACCTTC
CASTPRGLHGYTF
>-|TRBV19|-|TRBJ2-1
TGTGCCAGTACCCGGACCGAAAGCTCCTACAATGAGCAGTTCTTC
CASTRTESSYNEQFF
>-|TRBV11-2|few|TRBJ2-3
TGTGCCAGCAGCAACCCCGGGACTAGCACAGATACGCAGTATTTT
CASSNPGTSTDTQYF
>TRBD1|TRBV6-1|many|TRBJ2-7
TGTGCCAGCAGTGAAAGTCCTCCGACAGGGGCCTACGAGCAGTACTTC
CASSESPPTGAYEQYF
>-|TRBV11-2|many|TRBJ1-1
TGTGCCAGCAGCTTAGGAGTGGGGGCCACTGAAGCTTTCTTT
CASSLGVGATEAFF
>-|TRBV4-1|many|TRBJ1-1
TGCGCCAGCAGCCAAGGTTTCGGGACAAGACAGAACACTGAAGCTTTCTTT
CASSQGFGTRQNTEAFF
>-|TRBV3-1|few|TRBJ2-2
TGTGCCAGCAGCCAAGCGGGGGTCACCGGGGAGCTGTTTTTT
CASSQAGVTGELFF
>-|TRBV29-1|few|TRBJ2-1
TGCAGCGTTGACGGACCCGGGGCTCTCAATGAGCAGTTCTTC
CSVDGPGALNEQFF
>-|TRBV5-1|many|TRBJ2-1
TGCGCCAGCAGCTTGGGGGAAACCTCCTACAATGAGCAGTTCTTC
CASSLGETSYNEQFF
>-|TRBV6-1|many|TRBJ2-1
TGTGCCAGCGTAGGGGGGGGGCCAAACCTATACAATGAGCAGTTCTTC
CASVGGGPNLYNEQFF
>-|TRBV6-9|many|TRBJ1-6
TGTGCCAGCAGTTTCGAGGGTGCGGACTCCTATAATTCACCCCTCCACTTT
CASSFEGADSYNSPLHF
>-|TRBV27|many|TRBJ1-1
TGTGCCAGCACCCTTCTGGGACCTAAGAGGGGTTTGAACACTGAAGCTTTCTTT
CASTLLGPKRGLNTEAFF
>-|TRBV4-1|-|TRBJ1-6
TGCGCCAGCAGCCTCGGGGGTGGGCTGCGTAATTCACCCCTCCACTTT
CASSLGGGLRNSPLHF
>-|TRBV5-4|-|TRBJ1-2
TGTGCCAGCAGCTTGGAGGCAGGTTCGAACTATGGCTACACCTTC
CASSLEAGSNYGYTF
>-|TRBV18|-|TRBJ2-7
TGTGCCAGCTCACCGACAGGAACCTCCTACGAGCAGTACTTC
CASSPTGTSYEQYF
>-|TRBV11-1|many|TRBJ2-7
TGTGCCAGCAGCTTAGGCCCGCGGACCAGCTCCTACGAGCAGTACTTC
CASSLGPRTSSYEQYF
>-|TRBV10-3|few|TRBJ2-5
TGTGCCATCAGTGAGCTAGCGCGCAGCGAGACCCAGTACTTC
CAISELARSETQYF
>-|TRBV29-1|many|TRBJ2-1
TGCAGCGTCGAGACGCTTTTAAGGGCCGATGAGCAGTTCTTC
CSVETLLRADEQFF
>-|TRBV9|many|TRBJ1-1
TGTGCCAGCAGCGTAGAGCCAGACCTGAACACTGAAGCTTTCTTT
CASSVEPDLNTEAFF
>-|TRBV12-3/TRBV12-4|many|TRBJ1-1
TGTGCCACCAGTTTTAACACTGAAGCTTTCTTT
CATSFNTEAFF
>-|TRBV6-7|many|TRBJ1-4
TGTGCCAGCAGTTACTCGAAGGTGGTCGAGAGGTTGTTTTTT
CASSYSKVVERLFF
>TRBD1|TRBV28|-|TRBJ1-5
TGTGCCAGTTGCACAGGGGTTCAGCCCCAGCATTTT
CASCTGVQPQHF
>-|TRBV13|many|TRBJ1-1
TGTGCCAGCAGCCCCGAGGTGGGGCACACTGAAGCTTTCTTT
CASSPEVGHTEAFF
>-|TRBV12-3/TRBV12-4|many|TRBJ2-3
TGTGCCAGCAGTTTGCTAGCCATCACAGATACGCAGTATTTT
CASSLLAITDTQYF
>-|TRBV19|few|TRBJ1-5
TGTGCCAGTAGTATCGAGGGGTATGGGCCCCAGCATTTT
CASSIEGYGPQHF
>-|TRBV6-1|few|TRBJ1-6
TGTGCCACCTCCAGGGAGAGCTCCTATAATTCACCCCTCCACTTT
CATSRESSYNSPLHF
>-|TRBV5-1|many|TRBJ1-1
TGCGCCAGCAAAACGGGATCCATGAACACTGAAGCTTTCTTT
CASKTGSMNTEAFF
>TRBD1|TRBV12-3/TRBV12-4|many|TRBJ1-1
TGTGCCAGCAGTCTACAGGGGTTCTCTGAAGCTTTCTTT
CASSLQGFSEAFF
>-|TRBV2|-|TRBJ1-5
TGTGCCAGCAGCTCCGGTTTAGGCCATCAAATGGGACAGCCCCAGCATTTT
CASSSGLGHQMGQPQHF
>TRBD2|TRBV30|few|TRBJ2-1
TGTGCCTGGATTTCGGGGGGGCTCAGCTCCTACAATGAGCAGTTCTTC
CAWISGGLSSYNEQFF
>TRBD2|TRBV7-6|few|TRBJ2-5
TGTGCCAGCAGCTTGAGCAGCGGGGGTTCCGGGGAGACCCAGTACTTC
CASSLSSGGSGETQYF